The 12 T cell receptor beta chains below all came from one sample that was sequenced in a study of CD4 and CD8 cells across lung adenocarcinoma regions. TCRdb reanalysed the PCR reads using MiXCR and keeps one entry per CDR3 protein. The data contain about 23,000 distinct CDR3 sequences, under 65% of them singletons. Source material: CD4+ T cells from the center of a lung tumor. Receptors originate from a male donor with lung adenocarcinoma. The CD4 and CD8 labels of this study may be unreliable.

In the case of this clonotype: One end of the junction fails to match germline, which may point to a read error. CDR3: CASSQARARSYDEQFF. The CDR3 DNA is TGCGCCAGCAGCCAGGCTCGGGCTAGGAGCTACGATGAGCAGTTTTTC. This chain uses TRBV4-1 with TRBJ2-1; D unclear. This CDR3 is built from 16 residues. Germline assignment: CDR1 MGHRA and CDR2 YSYEKL.

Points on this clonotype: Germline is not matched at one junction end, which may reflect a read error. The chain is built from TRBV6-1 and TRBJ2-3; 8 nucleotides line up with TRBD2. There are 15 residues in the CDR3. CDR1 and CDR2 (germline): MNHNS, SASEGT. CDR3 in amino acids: CASGDGAGDRDTQYF. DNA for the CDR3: TGTGCCAGCGGTGATGGAGCGGGAGACCGAGATACCCAGTATTTT.

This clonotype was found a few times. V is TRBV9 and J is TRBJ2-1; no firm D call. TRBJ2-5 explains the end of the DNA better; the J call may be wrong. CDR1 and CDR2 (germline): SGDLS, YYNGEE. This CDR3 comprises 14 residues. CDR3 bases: TGTGCCAGCAGCCCCAGAAGTAGCACGGAGACCCAGTACTTC. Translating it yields CASSPRSSTETQYF.

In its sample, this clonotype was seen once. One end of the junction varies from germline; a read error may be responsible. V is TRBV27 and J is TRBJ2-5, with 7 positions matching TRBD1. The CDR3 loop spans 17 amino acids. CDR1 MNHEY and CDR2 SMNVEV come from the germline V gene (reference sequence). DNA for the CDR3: TGTGCCAGCAGTCCGGGGCGAGGGGGCCATGGGAAAGAGACCCAGTATTTC. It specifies CASSPGRGGHGKETQYF.

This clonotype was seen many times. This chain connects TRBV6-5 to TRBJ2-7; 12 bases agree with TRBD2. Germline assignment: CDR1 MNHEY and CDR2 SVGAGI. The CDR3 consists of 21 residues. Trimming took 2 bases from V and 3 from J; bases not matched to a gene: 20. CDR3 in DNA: TGTGCCAGCAGTTACCCCGAGGGCCTGGGTCTAGCGGGAGGGACTTTCTACGAGCAGTACTTC. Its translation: CASSYPEGLGLAGGTFYEQYF.

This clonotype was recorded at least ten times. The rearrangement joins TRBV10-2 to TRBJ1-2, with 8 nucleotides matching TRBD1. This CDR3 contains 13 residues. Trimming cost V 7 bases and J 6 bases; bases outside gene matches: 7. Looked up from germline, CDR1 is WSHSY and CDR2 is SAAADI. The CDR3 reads CASKVPGGNGYTF. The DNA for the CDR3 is TGCGCCAGCAAAGTTCCAGGGGGCAATGGCTACACCTTC.

The CDR3 DNA reads TGTGCCAGCGAACCCAGGACCCTAACCTACGAGCAGTACTTC. Protein: CASEPRTLTYEQYF. The V gene is TRBV6-1, the J gene TRBJ2-5; D not resolved. The J call may not be correct, given that the DNA end is closer to TRBJ2-7. This CDR3 spans 14 amino acids. Germline V gene lookup returns CDR1 MNHNS and CDR2 SASEGT.

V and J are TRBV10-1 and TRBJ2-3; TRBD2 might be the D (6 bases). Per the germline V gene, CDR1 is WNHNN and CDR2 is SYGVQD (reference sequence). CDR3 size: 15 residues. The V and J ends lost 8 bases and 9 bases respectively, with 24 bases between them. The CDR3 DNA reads TGCGCCAGCGCACGGGGGACGTCAGAGAACGACACGCAGTATTTT. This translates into CASARGTSENDTQYF.

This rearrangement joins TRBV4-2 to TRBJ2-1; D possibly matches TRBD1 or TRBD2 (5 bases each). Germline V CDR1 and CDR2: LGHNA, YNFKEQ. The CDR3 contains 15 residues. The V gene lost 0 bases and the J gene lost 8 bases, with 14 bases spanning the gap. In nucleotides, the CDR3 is TGTGCCAGCAGCCAAGACCGGGACCTAGGAGATGAGCAGTTCTTC. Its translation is CASSQDRDLGDEQFF.

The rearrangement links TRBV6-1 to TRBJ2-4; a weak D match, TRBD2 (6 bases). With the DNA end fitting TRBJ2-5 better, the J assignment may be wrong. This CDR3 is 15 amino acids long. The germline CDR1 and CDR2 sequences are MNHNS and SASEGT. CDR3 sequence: CASSEEGTAQETQYF. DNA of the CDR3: TGTGCCAGCAGTGAGGAGGGCACGGCCCAAGAGACCCAGTACTTC.

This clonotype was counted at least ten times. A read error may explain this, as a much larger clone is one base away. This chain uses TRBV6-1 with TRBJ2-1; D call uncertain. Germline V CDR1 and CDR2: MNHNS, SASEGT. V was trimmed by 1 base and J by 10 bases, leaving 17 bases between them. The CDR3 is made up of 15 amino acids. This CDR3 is CASSEGWASFGEQFF. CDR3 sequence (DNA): TGTGCCAGCAGTGAAGGGTGGGCCTCGTTCGGCGAGCAGTTCTTC.

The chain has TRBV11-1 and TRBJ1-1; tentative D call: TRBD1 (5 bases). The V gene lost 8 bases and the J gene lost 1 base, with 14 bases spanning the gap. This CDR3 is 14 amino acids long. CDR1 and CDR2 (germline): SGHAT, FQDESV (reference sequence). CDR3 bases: TGTGCCAGCGAAAACAGGTATCCGAACACTGAAGCTTTCTTT. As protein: CASENRYPNTEAFF.